A single sample is the source of the 27 T cell receptor beta chains below, sequenced in a study of human T cells and chemical hapten exposure. MiXCR, run by TCRdb on the RACE reads, gives a single entry per CDR3 protein. This table holds 350,000 to 400,000 distinct CDR3 sequences, approximately 5.1% found once. As for time point: pre-sensitization, week 0. Treatment defined: therapeutic diphenylcyclopropenone sensitization with weekly scalp DPC. The sample in question was whole blood, obtained in connection with sensitization to the hapten diphenylcyclopropenone (DPC). These receptors were collected from a woman in her forties or fifties with alopecia areata. Some clones in this sample may be carry-over from other donors' samples.

Ten or more counts support this clonotype. V and J are TRBV7-2 and TRBJ1-1, with TRBD1 matching over 9 bases. CDR3 length: 15 amino acids. Germline loops: CDR1 SGHTA, CDR2 FQGNSA. The ends lost 3 bases at V and 1 base at J; junction bases unmatched: 3. The CDR3 is CASSFGTGRNTEAFF. CDR3 nucleotides: TGTGCCAGCAGCTTTGGGACAGGGCGGAACACTGAAGCTTTCTTT.

V is TRBV9 and J is TRBJ2-1; D is ambiguous. V was cut by 0 bases and J by 4 bases, with 8 bases left in between. Per the germline V gene, CDR1 is SGDLS and CDR2 is YYNGEE. The CDR3 loop spans 14 amino acids. The CDR3 DNA reads TGTGCCAGCAGCGTAGGGCCAGCTTACAATGAGCAGTTCTTC. This codes for CASSVGPAYNEQFF.

This clonotype was counted at least ten times. The DNA of the CDR3 is TGTGCCAGCAGCTTAAGGCTTCCGGGACTAGCGGGGGGGTACGAGCAGTTCTTC. Translating gives CASSLRLPGLAGGYEQFF. This chain joins TRBV7-6 and TRBJ2-1; TRBD2 matches at 16 bases. V shed 2 bases, J shed 10 bases, and the junction held 11 bases outside the gene matches. The CDR3 runs 18 residues. The germline V gene has CDR1 SGHVS and CDR2 FNYEAQ.

This clonotype was detected a few times. The V call is TRBV28, the J call TRBJ1-2, with D perhaps matching TRBD1 (6 bases). The germline V gene encodes CDR1 MDHEN and CDR2 SYDVKM. The CDR3 spans 15 residues. Trimming stripped 5 bases from V and 11 bases from J, with 24 bases between. The CDR3 DNA reads as TGTGCCAGCAGTCGCAACAGGGAAGTTAGCCTGAAGTACACCTTC. Protein product: CASSRNREVSLKYTF.

There are a few counts of this clonotype. The V call is TRBV15, the J call TRBJ1-1; a possible D gene is TRBD1 (5 bases). V lost 1 base to trimming and J lost 7 bases, with 13 bases between them. The CDR3 contains 14 residues. From germline, CDR1 is LNHNV and CDR2 YYDKDF (reference sequence). The CDR3 coding sequence is TGTGCCACCAGCAGAGTTACAGGCCCGGATGAAGCTTTCTTT. Amino acids: CATSRVTGPDEAFF.

There are many counts of this clonotype. This chain uses TRBV6-5 with TRBJ1-5; TRBD1 might be the D (6 bases). In germline, CDR1 is MNHEY, CDR2 SVGAGI. V was trimmed by 6 bases and J by 7 bases, leaving 13 bases between them. The CDR3 totals 13 residues. The CDR3 sequence is CASSPGVEQPQHF. The CDR3 nucleotides read TGTGCCAGCAGCCCAGGGGTGGAGCAGCCCCAGCATTTT.

This clonotype was counted at least ten times. V and J are TRBV4-1 and TRBJ2-7; 8 bases align to TRBD1. The trim removed 1 base at V and 6 bases at J, leaving 5 bases unmatched. CDR3 size: 14 residues. Germline CDR1 is MGHRA and CDR2 is YSYEKL. The CDR3 DNA reads as TGCGCCAGCAGCCAAGGCCAGGGGGCTAGCGAGCAGTACTTC. Translated, it gives CASSQGQGASEQYF.

This clonotype came up a few times. This chain connects TRBV3-1 to TRBJ2-2; no definite D call. The CDR3 has 17 residues. CDR1 and CDR2 from the germline V gene are LGHDT and YNNKEL (reference sequence). V gave up 3 bases and J gave up 0 bases, with 14 bases separating them. The DNA for the CDR3 is TGTGCCAGCAGCCACATATTAGGACGGCCGAACACCGGGGAGCTGTTTTTT. Its translation is CASSHILGRPNTGELFF.

This clonotype has ten or more counts. The chain employs TRBV3-1 and TRBJ2-5, with TRBD2 matching over 8 bases. This CDR3 has 15 amino acids. Germline lookup yields CDR1 LGHDT and CDR2 YNNKEL (reference sequence). After removal of 4 bases from V and 7 bases from J, the junction contained 11 bases not matched to a gene. This CDR3 reads CASSPEGLGQRTQYF. In DNA, the CDR3 is TGTGCCAGCAGCCCCGAGGGACTAGGGCAGAGGACCCAGTACTTC.

This clonotype was seen at least ten times. The gene calls are TRBV7-2 and TRBJ2-7; no clear D. The CDR3 length is 13 residues. V dropped 5 bases and J dropped 6 bases, with 14 bases sitting between them. Germline CDR1 reads SGHTA; CDR2 reads FQGNSA. The CDR3 DNA follows: TGTGCCAGCAGCCCTAACAGTATCGGCGAGCAGTACTTC. Protein: CASSPNSIGEQYF.

This clonotype was recorded at least ten times. The rearrangement joins TRBV5-1 to TRBJ2-1, with a weak D call TRBD1 (6 bases). Per the germline V gene, CDR1 is SGHRS and CDR2 is YFSETQ. The CDR3 loop spans 14 amino acids. Trimming cost V 4 bases and J 4 bases, with 12 bases left between them. The CDR3 nucleotides read TGCGCCAGCAGCAACGGACAGCTTTACAATGAGCAGTTCTTC. Amino acid sequence: CASSNGQLYNEQFF.

The V and J genes are TRBV9 and TRBJ2-5, with a weak D call TRBD2 (5 bases). The length of the CDR3 is 15 residues. Germline V gene data show CDR1 as SGDLS and CDR2 as YYNGEE. V lost 3 bases, J lost 5 bases, and 17 bases lay in between. The CDR3 region is CASSADYSGRETQYF. As DNA, the CDR3 is TGTGCCAGCAGCGCCGACTATTCCGGGCGGGAGACCCAGTACTTC.

V gene TRBV11-2 combines with J gene TRBJ2-2; D call uncertain. Deletions cut 3 bases from V and 6 bases from J, with 11 bases between. This CDR3 comprises 14 residues. From germline, CDR1 is SGHAT and CDR2 FQNNGV. The CDR3: CASSFALVPGELFF. The CDR3 DNA follows: TGTGCCAGCAGCTTCGCTCTTGTCCCCGGGGAGCTGTTTTTT.

This clonotype was counted only a few times. The chain recombines TRBV18 with TRBJ2-3; D remains unclear. V was shortened by 4 bases and J by 5 bases, with 13 bases between the two germline ends. This CDR3 has 14 residues. Per the germline V gene, CDR1 is KGHSH and CDR2 is LQKENI. CDR3 region: CASSLVTAGDTQYF. Written as DNA, the CDR3 is TGTGCCAGCTCACTAGTGACCGCCGGAGATACGCAGTATTTT.

This clonotype turned up a few times. The chain carries TRBV5-1 and TRBJ1-1; a weak D match, TRBD1 (6 bases). The V end was cut by 0 bases, the J end by 0 bases, with 12 bases between. The germline CDR1 and CDR2 sequences are SGHRS and YFSETQ. CDR3 length: 16 amino acids. CDR3 loop: CASSLVGGSMNTEAFF. As DNA, the CDR3 is TGCGCCAGCAGCTTGGTTGGGGGCTCTATGAACACTGAAGCTTTCTTT.

In this sample, this clonotype turned up a few times. V and J are TRBV27 and TRBJ2-1; 7 nucleotides line up with TRBD1. J gave up 8 bases and V 4 bases, and 17 bases lay outside the gene matches. CDR1 is MNHEY and CDR2 is SMNVEV in the germline V gene (reference sequence). The CDR3 spans 17 residues. The CDR3 DNA reads as TGTGCCAGCAGTTCCCTCCCTAGACAGGGCCCCCGCGATGAGCAGTTCTTC. This translates into CASSSLPRQGPRDEQFF.

The V call is TRBV6-5, the J call TRBJ1-6; D unclear. The V gene's germline CDR1 is MNHEY and CDR2 SVGAGI. Trimming removed 6 bases from V and 9 bases from J, with 12 bases in between. The CDR3 is 13 residues long. CDR3 sequence reads: CASSQYRGSPLHF. The DNA of the CDR3 is TGTGCCAGCAGCCAGTACAGAGGTTCACCCCTCCACTTT.

The chain is built from TRBV4-1 and TRBJ2-5; D ambiguous. The CDR3 covers 14 residues. CDR1 and CDR2 (germline): MGHRA, YSYEKL. V was shortened by 10 bases and J by 2 bases, with 17 bases between the two germline ends. This CDR3 is CATRAPGPQETQYF. For the CDR3, the DNA is TGCGCCACTCGTGCCCCAGGACCACAAGAGACCCAGTACTTC.

The V call is TRBV12-2, the J call TRBJ1-6. TRBV12-2 is annotated as a pseudogene. The CDR3 has 14 residues. The CDR3 nucleotides are TGTGCAAGTCGCTTACCGCGCATCCTTTCACCCCTCCACTTT. It codes for CASRLPRILSPLHF.

This clonotype showed up just a few times. The rearrangement uses TRBV6-6 and TRBJ2-3; D unresolved. The germline V and J ends were trimmed by 0 bases and 6 bases, with 13 bases remaining between them. In germline, CDR1 is MNHNY, CDR2 SVGAGI (reference sequence). The CDR3 length is 15 residues. CDR3 loop: CASSYSVGPADTQYF. The CDR3 DNA is TGTGCCAGCAGTTACTCAGTCGGACCCGCGGATACGCAGTATTTT.

This clonotype was observed at least ten times. V and J are TRBV5-1 and TRBJ1-5, with a possible D match to TRBD1 (5 bases). Between the trimmed V and J ends, which lost 0 bases and 7 bases, there was a span of 11 bases. Germline assignment: CDR1 SGHRS and CDR2 YFSETQ. The length of the CDR3 is 14 residues. The CDR3: CASSLGGGDQPQHF. The DNA for the CDR3 is TGCGCCAGCAGCTTGGGGGGTGGGGACCAGCCCCAGCATTTT.

The V and J genes are TRBV9 and TRBJ2-3, with 13 bases aligning to TRBD2. V dropped 0 bases and J dropped 5; count of bases not matched to a gene: 6. There are 17 residues in the CDR3. The germline V gene has CDR1 SGDLS and CDR2 YYNGEE. The CDR3: CASSVVGLAGLQDTQYF. DNA for the CDR3: TGTGCCAGCAGCGTAGTGGGACTAGCGGGGTTACAAGATACGCAGTATTTT.

Regarding this clonotype: A read error may explain this, as a much larger clone is one base away. This chain links TRBV5-1 with TRBJ1-3; TRBD1 matches 9 bases. The germline gives CDR1 SGHRS, CDR2 YFSETQ. J was trimmed by 0 bases and V by 4 bases; bases with no gene match: 5. The CDR3 has 16 residues. CDR3 nucleotides: TGCGCCAGCAGCGGCAAGGACAGGGGCTCTGGAAACACCATATATTTT. As protein: CASSGKDRGSGNTIYF.

This clonotype was detected many times. The chain is built from TRBV4-1 and TRBJ1-2; TRBD1 is a possible D gene (5 bases). Germline-derived CDR1 and CDR2 are MGHRA and YSYEKL. The CDR3 length is 18 residues. V lost 0 bases to trimming and J lost 4 bases, with 21 bases between them. The CDR3 is CASSQETGPSRVRYGYTF. The DNA for the CDR3 is TGCGCCAGCAGCCAAGAGACGGGGCCCTCCCGGGTCCGCTATGGCTACACCTTC.

The table lists this clonotype with many counts. The chain has TRBV27 and TRBJ2-4; D gene ambiguous. With 2 bases removed from V and 0 bases from J, the gap between germline ends came to 8 bases. CDR3 size: 15 residues. Per the germline V gene, CDR1 is MNHEY and CDR2 is SMNVEV (reference sequence). The CDR3 DNA sequence: TGTGCCAGCAGTTTAAAGTATGGAGCCAAAAACATTCAGTACTTC. Its protein is CASSLKYGAKNIQYF.

The rearrangement uses TRBV12-3 or TRBV12-4 and TRBJ1-4; D gene uncertain. The CDR3 has 16 residues. Deletions cut 3 bases from V and 7 bases from J, with 18 bases between. The chain's CDR3 is CASSFKTLGLSEKLFF. Here the CDR3 DNA reads TGTGCCAGCAGTTTTAAAACCCTCGGACTTAGTGAAAAACTGTTTTTT.

This sequence joins TRBV5-1 and TRBJ1-6; D uncertain. The CDR3 is 15 residues long. The germline gives CDR1 SGHRS, CDR2 YFSETQ. Trimming cost V 2 bases and J 3 bases, with 9 bases left between them. The CDR3 DNA follows: TGCGCCAGCAGCTTCGGGGAAGGCTATAATTCACCCCTCCACTTT. Protein product: CASSFGEGYNSPLHF.